This T cell receptor (beta chain) was recovered during a study of blood T cell repertoires in COVID-19. On the study more broadly: There were acute and convalescent COVID-19 samples, and they came from the United States, Italy and Spain. From T cells, B-cell-depleted T cells, or PBMCs came the material, which was cDNA or gDNA.

After removal of 2 bases from V and 5 bases from J, the junction contained 3 bases not matched to a gene. The CDR3 consists of 17 residues. Germline CDR1 is MGHRA and CDR2 is YSYEKL. Per the study methods: Amplification with reference gene primers provided the estimates of nucleated cell counts. TCRdb's table, derived via immunoSEQ multiplex PCR, lists solely in-frame clones and lacks some. V and J calls and clone size are those listed in that table; D and trimming were worked out from the DNA. Among around 450,000 clones listed, more than 85% were seen once. The sequence came from a woman under 40 with acute or convalescent COVID-19. The specimen was peripheral blood. The chain couples TRBV4-1 to TRBJ2-2; TRBD2 agrees at 15 bases. CDR3 in amino acids: CASSQPGTSGGTGELFF. CDR3 sequence (DNA): TGCGCCAGCAGCCAACCAGGGACTAGCGGGGGGACCGGGGAGCTGTTTTTT.